This T cell receptor beta chain was recovered during a study of blood T cell repertoires in COVID-19 (dated by TCRdb to 2018 to 2020). About the investigation overall: Samples from collaborators originated in the United States, Italy and Spain and spanned both the acute and convalescent phases of COVID-19. The prospective study material was composed of cDNA or gDNA derived from T cells, B-cell-depleted T cells, or PBMCs. Deeply sampled blood TCRbeta repertoires from subjects exposed to, actively infected with, or recovered from COVID-19 were included in the dataset. The repertoires were made available in a free public database intended to serve as a resource for research on the immune response to SARS-CoV-2. Samples came from the ongoing ImmuneRACE study (first 160 participants) plus 1,254 subjects from 6 global collaborators. The sample metadata nearly always contained a de-identified subject ID, COVID-19 status, age in years and sex. Where available, HLA class I and class II types were taken from metadata supplied by the sample provider and were not determined by assay-based typing.

Including cysteine and phenylalanine, the CDR3 has 15 amino acids. The only DNA kept is the CDR3, 45 bases in frame from the first base. Germline trimming: 1 base from V, 6 bases from J; junction bases outside gene matches: 2. The germline V gene supplies CDR1 SGHTA and CDR2 FQGNSA. Each collaborating institution followed its own protocols to collect whole blood in K2EDTA tubes. For TCRbeta analysis, collaborators shipped samples as frozen whole blood, isolated PBMCs, or DNA extracted from either of those sample types. In regard to this clone: Its antigen has not been determined. No clone much larger than this one lies a single base away; base qualities are absent.

TCRbeta CDR3 regions were amplified from genomic DNA by means of the immunoSEQ Assay, a bias-controlled multiplex PCR. Processing in the source paper ran as follows. The number of nucleated cells in each sample was estimated from the amplification of reference gene primers within the assay. To quantify the absolute abundance of each unique TCRbeta CDR3 rearrangement, sequence reads were collapsed and filtered. For each sample, productive Simpson clonality was calculated as the square root of Simpson's diversity index over productive rearrangements. TCRdb took this table from immuneACCESS and kept in-frame rearrangements with V and J called. Such tables lack part of the clones; where checked against another copy, unresolved V genes explain under half of the gap, and the rest is unexplained. D and trimming were read from the DNA, whereas the V and J calls and clone size are those reported in that table. The sample table records around 100,000 clones; 80% of these occur just once. The ten largest account for about 12% of the sample.

What the research found in general, with its limitations: How much clinical and demographic metadata was included differed by source and by participant, and the metadata was provided uncurated.

The sequencing sample was made of peripheral blood. This TCR was sampled from a woman aged 65 to 85 with acute or convalescent COVID-19. Recombination linked TRBV7-2 to TRBJ2-1; TRBD2 matches 11 bases in the middle. The DNA sequence is given as TGTGCCAGCAGCTTAGGGGGACTAGCGGTCAATGAGCAGTTCTTC. Its coded protein is CASSLGGLAVNEQFF. Outside the CDR3, residues come from the reference TRBV7-2 and TRBJ2-1 proteins, so the full variable domain is: GAGVSQSPSNKVTEKGKDVELRCDPISGHTALYWYRQSLGQGLEFLIYFQGNSAPDKSGLPSDRFSAERTGGSVSTLTIQRTQQEDSAVYLCASSLGGLAVNEQFFGPGTRLTVL.